This T cell receptor beta chain is drawn from a study of response to subunit inactivated influenza vaccine (dated 2018 in TCRdb). Concerning the study at large: Deep quantitative T cell receptor repertoire profiling was used in the study to track responses to a trivalent subunit inactivated influenza vaccine. Broad study findings and their caveats: The authors proposed that each seasonal influenza vaccination may bring in only a limited number of new T cells.

Based on the germline V gene, the CDR1 and CDR2 sequences are LGHNA and YSLEER. From its cysteine to its phenylalanine, the CDR3 spans 12 amino acids. Only CDR3 DNA remains: 36 bases, in frame from the first base. V loses 0 bases of germline sequence and J loses 3 bases, and the interval between the two ends is 3 bases. The sample holds a few counts of this clonotype. Its antigen is not yet known. Base qualities are not at hand, and no much larger clone is one base apart. The receptor library was made with RT-PCR. The sample was run on an Illumina HiSeq 2500. TCRdb reran the public reads through fastp at Q25 and MiXCR, keeping productive beta chains. Identical CDR3 protein sequences are pooled into one entry, listed with their most common genes and DNA. Present in this sample are 200,000 to 250,000 distinct CDR3 sequences, 9.5% to 15% of which were seen just once. The top ten clones comprise roughly 7.7% of the sample.

The V and J segments used are TRBV4-3 and TRBJ2-7; the D segment cannot be called with confidence. The source is a man aged 45-65 years who received an inactivated influenza vaccine. Donor details come from another sample of the same person, matched by shared clones. Sequencing was performed on non-naive T cells sorted from PBMCs, taken 14 days before vaccination. Interpreted using the paper, the cell subset or site label stands for: memory T cell fraction. The base sequence is TGCGCCAGCAGCCAAGATATCTACGAGCAGTACTTC. It specifies CASSQDIYEQYF.